This paragraph reports one T cell receptor beta chain. What it binds is not known. The data originate from a study of identical twins. Points from the study as a whole: Recombination models fit unrelated individuals' TCR alpha sharing but underestimated twins'. Weaker excess sharing between twins was seen in beta out-of-frame sequences.

Germline assignment: CDR1 SGHTA and CDR2 FQGNSA. Trimming shortened V by 7 bases and J by 6 bases, and 16 bases separated the two germline ends. The CDR3 sequence is 14 residues long. cDNA molecules carried unique molecular identifiers, and template switching added a universal primer site. Each CDR3 protein is one row after TCRdb ran MiXCR on the 5' RACE reads. The sample lists 700,000 or so distinct CDR3 sequences; approximately 9% were seen once. These data were likewise used in another study, on yellow fever vaccine responses in identical twins.

The rearrangement links TRBV7-2 to TRBJ2-1; D may be TRBD2 (5 bases). The clonotype comes from a young woman in good health. The specimen sequenced was PBMCs. The CDR3 DNA follows: TGTGCCAGCAAGGCTCATGAGACTATCAATGAGCAGTTCTTC. This encodes CASKAHETINEQFF.